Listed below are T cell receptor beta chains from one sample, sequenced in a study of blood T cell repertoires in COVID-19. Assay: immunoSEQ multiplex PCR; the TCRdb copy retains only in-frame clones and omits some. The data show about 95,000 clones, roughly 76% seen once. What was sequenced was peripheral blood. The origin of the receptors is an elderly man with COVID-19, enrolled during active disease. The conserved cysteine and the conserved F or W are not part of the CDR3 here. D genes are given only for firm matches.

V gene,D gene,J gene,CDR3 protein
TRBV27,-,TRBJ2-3,ASSLSGHPLKADTQY
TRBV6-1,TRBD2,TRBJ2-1,ASSVTSGSSYNEQF
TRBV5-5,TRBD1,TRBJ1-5,ASSHRDRAQPQH
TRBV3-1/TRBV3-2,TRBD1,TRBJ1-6,ASSQRQGVDSPLH
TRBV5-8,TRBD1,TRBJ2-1,ASSLDRGRYNEQF
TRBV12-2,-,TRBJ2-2,ASRLGLAGGPVDTGELF
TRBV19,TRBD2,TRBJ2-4,ASSTGGALNIQY
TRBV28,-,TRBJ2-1,ASSLAGEYNEQF
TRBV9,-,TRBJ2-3,ASSGTGLDTQY
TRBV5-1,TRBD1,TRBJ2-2,ASSLEGQGVTGELF
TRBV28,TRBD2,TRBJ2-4,ASSGHSGRNIQY
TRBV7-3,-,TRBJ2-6,ASSLIPPTRNSGANVLT
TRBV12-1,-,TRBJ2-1,ASGLIGAGTSGSGDNEQF
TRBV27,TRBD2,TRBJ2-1,ASSRASGGRGGNEQF
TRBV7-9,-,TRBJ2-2,ASSLIIVMVGTNTGELF
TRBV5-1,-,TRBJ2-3,ASSLALSGTDTQY
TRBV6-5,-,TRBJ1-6,ASRVLSSYNSPLH
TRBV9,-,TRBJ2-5,ASSVGVSQETQY
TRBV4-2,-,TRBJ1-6,ASSPDSLSSYNSPLH
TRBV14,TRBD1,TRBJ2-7,ASSHRQGRYEQY
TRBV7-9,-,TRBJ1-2,ASSVGVDGYT
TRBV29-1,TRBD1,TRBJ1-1,SVVTGGTEAF
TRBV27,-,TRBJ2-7,ASSGSAGLKQY
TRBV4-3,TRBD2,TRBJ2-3,ASSSGTSGGGRGTDTQY
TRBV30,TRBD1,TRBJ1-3,AWSTIEGQGNTIY
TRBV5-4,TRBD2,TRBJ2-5,ASSFQRGVLETQY
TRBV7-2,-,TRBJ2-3,ASSLGRPSTDTQY
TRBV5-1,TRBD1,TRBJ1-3,ASSLAGTGAGNTIY
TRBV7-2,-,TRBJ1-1,ASSFDRIEAF
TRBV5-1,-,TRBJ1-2,ASSLVVKGGYT
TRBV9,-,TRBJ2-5,ASSAAFDRSQETQY
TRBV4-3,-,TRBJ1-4,ASSHQSFNEKLF
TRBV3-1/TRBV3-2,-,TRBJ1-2,ASSQDPSPRYGYT
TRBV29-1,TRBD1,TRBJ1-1,SVGETGWDTEAF
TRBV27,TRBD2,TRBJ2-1,ASSQSAGVTNNEQF
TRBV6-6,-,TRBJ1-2,ASSYLGVGYGYT
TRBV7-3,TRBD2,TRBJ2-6,ASSSLPGGISGANVLT
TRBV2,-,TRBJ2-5,ASSEAVAGRETQY
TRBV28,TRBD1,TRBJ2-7,ASSKAGTGPDFG
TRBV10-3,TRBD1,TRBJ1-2,AISEGGQGSDYT
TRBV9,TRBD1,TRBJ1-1,ASSVAGQGAEAF
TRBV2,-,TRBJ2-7,ASTMDRTYEQY
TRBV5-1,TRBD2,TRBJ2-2,ASSFSSGGSNTGELF
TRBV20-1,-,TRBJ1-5,SASHPSNQPQH
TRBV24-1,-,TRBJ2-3,ATSPVRGRTDTQY
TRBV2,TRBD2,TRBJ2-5,ASGALAGAGTQY
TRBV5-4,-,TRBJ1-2,ASSLVGHSYGYT
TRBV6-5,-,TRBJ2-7,ASSYSTASYEQY
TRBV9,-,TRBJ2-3,ASSVQASTDTQY
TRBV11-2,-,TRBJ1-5,ASNEGPNQPQH
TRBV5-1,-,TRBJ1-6,ASSLGHGNSPLH
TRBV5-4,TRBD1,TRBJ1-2,ASSSPIRGTGGVYGYT
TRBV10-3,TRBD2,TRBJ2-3,AISPGMGREGTDTQY